These 30 T cell receptor beta chains originate from one sample sequenced in a study of vaccination effects on CD4 cells after COVID-19. Using immunoSEQ multiplex PCR, the repertoire was profiled, and TCRdb retains in-frame clones only, with some absent. This sample has approximately 30,000 clones, with approximately 82% found just once. These TCRs are of unknown antigen specificity. Antigen-specific CD4+ T cells expanded by the ViraFEST assay with viral peptide pools were then sequenced. Having been cultured for 10 days, the cells underwent CD4+ T cell isolation. Participants received two doses of either the BNT162b2 or mRNA-1273 vaccine. This sample comprised CD4+ T cells from PBMCs cultured with HCoV-NL63 spike peptides, obtained after COVID-19 vaccination. All receptors come from a human donor who received a COVID-19 vaccine. Some clones in this sample may be carry-over from other donors' samples.

The gene calls are TRBV3-1 (or the pseudogene TRBV3-2) and TRBJ2-7; D possibly corresponds to TRBD1 (5 bases). V lost 4 bases, J lost 1 base, and 8 bases lay in between. CDR1 is LGHDT, CDR2 YNNKEL, per germline (reference sequence). This CDR3 has 13 residues. The chain's CDR3 is CASSRPGSYEQYF. DNA of the CDR3: TGTGCCAGCAGCCGACCAGGGTCCTACGAGCAGTACTTC.

The genes are TRBV18 and TRBJ2-5; 9 bases map to TRBD2. The trim removed 4 bases at V and 1 base at J, leaving 7 bases unmatched. CDR1 and CDR2 (germline): KGHSH, LQKENI. This CDR3 has 16 residues. CDR3 protein: CASSRGTSGFQETQYF. The CDR3 DNA reads as TGTGCCAGCTCACGAGGAACTAGCGGGTTCCAAGAGACCCAGTACTTC.

The chain combines TRBV6-5 with TRBJ1-2, with a tentative D call TRBD1 (5 bases). The germline V and J ends were trimmed by 5 bases and 4 bases, with 17 bases remaining between them. The CDR3 runs 15 residues. Germline values: CDR1 MNHEY, CDR2 SVGAGI. The CDR3 here is CASSPGLWNFYGYTF. DNA for the CDR3: TGTGCCAGCAGTCCAGGGCTCTGGAACTTCTATGGCTACACCTTC.

This clone was seen a single time. The chain joins TRBV7-3 to TRBJ2-5; D is ambiguous. Germline values: CDR1 SGHTA, CDR2 FQGTGA. V lost 6 bases to trimming and J lost 4 bases, with 9 bases between them. This CDR3 is built from 12 residues. The chain's CDR3 is CASSYSGETQYF. The CDR3 region has the DNA TGTGCCAGCAGTTACTCGGGAGAGACCCAGTACTTC.

This chain joins TRBV7-8 and TRBJ2-7; no firm D call. Germline CDR1 and CDR2: SGHVS and FQNEAQ. The CDR3 sequence is 13 residues long. Trimming took 2 bases from V and 5 from J, leaving 10 bases between them. CDR3 coding DNA: TGTGCCAGCAGCTTACCCGGAAGGGACGAGCAGTACGTC. It translates to CASSLPGRDEQYV.

The chain has TRBV5-6 and TRBJ2-7; D unresolved. V lost 1 base, J lost 4 bases, and 6 bases lay in between. Per germline, CDR1 SGHDT and CDR2 YYEEEE. The CDR3 spans 12 residues. The CDR3 bases are TGTGCCAGCAGCTTGTTCGGGTACGAGCAGTACGTC. Encoded protein: CASSLFGYEQYV.

V and J are TRBV27 and TRBJ1-5; D ambiguous. Germline CDR1 and CDR2: MNHEY and SMNVEV (reference sequence). V gave up 5 bases and J gave up 2 bases, with 13 bases separating them. This CDR3 is 15 amino acids long. CDR3 nucleotide sequence: TGTGCCAGCAGTAGCGGGGATACAGGCAATCAGCCCCAGCATTTT. Encoded protein: CASSSGDTGNQPQHF.

V usage is TRBV6-2 or TRBV6-3 and J usage is TRBJ2-1; 8 nucleotides align to TRBD2. Germline CDR1 and CDR2: MNHEY and SVGEGT. This CDR3 is built from 15 residues. V trimming: 5 bases; J trimming: 3 bases; junction bases outside the gene matches: 6. The CDR3 DNA reads TGTGCCAGCAGTAAAGTTAGCGGGGACTACAATGAGCAGTTCTTC. Encoded protein: CASSKVSGDYNEQFF.

The chain is built from TRBV27 and TRBJ2-1; 10 nucleotides agree with TRBD1. The CDR3 covers 16 residues. The V and J ends lost 5 bases and 7 bases, in that order; junction bases with no gene match: 11. Germline V gene lookup returns CDR1 MNHEY and CDR2 SMNVEV (reference sequence). CDR3 coding DNA: TGTGCCAGCAGTCCGGATCGACAGGGGGCGGTGAATGAGCAGTTCTTC. Its translation: CASSPDRQGAVNEQFF.

This clone came up once. The CDR3 bases are TGTGCCAGCAGCTTGTCCGGGACAGACAATCAGCCCCAGCATTTT. This encodes CASSLSGTDNQPQHF. The J gene is TRBJ1-5, the V gene TRBV7-2, with TRBD1 matching over 7 bases. With V trimmed by 3 bases and J by 3 bases, 5 bases remained unmatched. Germline CDR1 is SGHTA and CDR2 is FQGNSA. The length of the CDR3 is 15 residues.

The chain has TRBV28 and TRBJ2-5; D is undetermined. The CDR3 is made up of 15 amino acids. V was trimmed by 5 bases and J by 1 base, leaving 14 bases between them. Germline CDR1 reads MDHEN; CDR2 reads SYDVKM. DNA of the CDR3: TGTGCCAGCAGTCTCGGCAGGCCCCCCCAAGAGACCCAGTACTTC. Its translation is CASSLGRPPQETQYF. The full variable domain, with the rest looked up from reference TRBV28 and TRBJ2-5, is DVKVTQSSRYLVKRTGEKVFLECVQDMDHENMFWYRQDPGLGLRLIYFSYDVKMKEKGDIPEGYSVSREKKERFSLILESASTNQTSMYLCASSLGRPPQETQYFGPGTRLLVL.

The chain couples TRBV24-1 to TRBJ2-6; perhaps TRBD2 as D (6 bases). The CDR3 is made up of 13 amino acids. Germline V lookup: CDR1 KGHDR, CDR2 SFDVKD. With 9 bases removed from V and 4 bases from J, the gap between germline ends came to 9 bases. In nucleotides, the CDR3 is TGTGCCACCGGGGAGGCAGGGGCCAACGTCCTGACTTTC. Protein: CATGEAGANVLTF.

The rearrangement links TRBV7-9 to TRBJ2-5; D unresolved. V gave up 0 bases and J gave up 9 bases, with 11 bases separating them. This CDR3 spans 13 amino acids. Germline values: CDR1 SEHNR, CDR2 FQNEAQ (reference sequence). For the CDR3, the DNA is TGTGCCAGCAGCTTAGCCAGGTGGGAAGCCCAGTACTTC. It specifies CASSLARWEAQYF.

The V call is TRBV9, the J call TRBJ2-1; 7 bases match TRBD2. CDR3 length: 14 residues. Germline values: CDR1 SGDLS, CDR2 YYNGEE. V lost 2 bases to trimming and J lost 3 bases; unmatched junction nucleotides: 2. CDR3 region: CASSVGTNYNEQFF. CDR3 in DNA: TGTGCCAGCAGCGTCGGGACTAACTACAATGAGCAGTTCTTC.

The rearrangement links TRBV5-1 to TRBJ2-3, with no clear D. Germline V gene sequence: CDR1 SGHRS, CDR2 YFSETQ. CDR3 size: 14 residues. Trimming stripped 0 bases from V and 7 bases from J, with 12 bases between. The CDR3 loop is CASSLGSTLNTQYF. In nucleotides, the CDR3 is TGCGCCAGCAGCTTGGGTAGTACTCTCAATACGCAGTATTTT. Supplemented by reference TRBV5-1 and TRBJ2-3, the full variable domain reads KAGVTQTPRYLIKTRGQQVTLSCSPISGHRSVSWYQQTPGQGLQFLFEYFSETQRNKGNFPGRFSGRQFSNSRSEMNVSTLELGDSALYLCASSLGSTLNTQYFGPGTRLTVL.

The chain carries TRBV19 and TRBJ2-6, with D perhaps TRBD2 (5 bases). The CDR3 runs to 16 residues. V was pared by 3 bases and J by 0 bases, with 9 bases between. Looked up from germline, CDR1 is LNHDA and CDR2 is SQIVND (reference sequence). This CDR3 reads CASSINGDSGANVLTF. CDR3 DNA sequence: TGTGCCAGTAGTATTAACGGGGACTCTGGGGCCAACGTCCTGACTTTC.

The rearrangement uses TRBV30 and TRBJ1-4, with no clear D. The CDR3 covers 14 residues. Trimming took 0 bases from V and 3 from J, leaving 8 bases between them. The germline CDR1 and CDR2 sequences are GTSNPN and SVGIG (reference sequence). CDR3 coding DNA: TGTGCCTGGAGTGTGTCAGCATCTAATGAAAAACTGTTTTTT. Translating gives CAWSVSASNEKLFF.

This chain joins TRBV7-3 and TRBJ2-2, with D possibly being TRBD2 (6 bases). Germline V lookup: CDR1 SGHTA, CDR2 FQGTGA. CDR3 size: 12 residues. Trimming removed 7 bases at V and 4 bases at J, with 7 bases between. In nucleotides, the CDR3 is TGTGCCAGCAAGGGAGGCACCGGGGAGCTGTTTTTT. Its protein is CASKGGTGELFF.

V gene TRBV10-3 combines with J gene TRBJ2-1; 8 bases match TRBD1. The CDR3 has 13 residues. Germline lookup yields CDR1 ENHRY and CDR2 SYGVKD. Unmatched junction bases numbered 2, after V lost 9 bases and J lost 1 base. CDR3 protein: CAIQGVSYNEQFF. The DNA for the CDR3 is TGTGCCATACAGGGGGTTTCCTACAATGAGCAGTTCTTC.

The rearrangement uses TRBV5-1 and TRBJ2-3; 13 bases match TRBD2. J lost 6 bases, V lost 4 bases, and 11 bases had no gene match. CDR3 length equals 17 residues. Germline loops: CDR1 SGHRS, CDR2 YFSETQ. The DNA of the CDR3 is TGCGCCAGCAGCCGTATAAGACTAGCGGGAGGTCTTGATACGCAGTATTTT. Protein: CASSRIRLAGGLDTQYF.

The CDR3 here is CASSQEGGIQGWQETQYF. The CDR3, as DNA: TGCGCCAGCAGCCAAGAGGGGGGAATACAGGGTTGGCAAGAGACCCAGTACTTC. The chain carries TRBV4-3 and TRBJ2-5; D might be TRBD1 or TRBD2, each matching 6 bases. The ends were cut back, 0 bases at V and 2 bases at J, with 19 bases in the middle. Germline V CDR1 and CDR2: LGHNA, YSLEER. The CDR3 extends over 18 amino acids.

The V and J genes are TRBV6-5 and TRBJ2-3; D unresolved. The CDR3 has 13 residues. Germline values: CDR1 MNHEY, CDR2 SVGAGI. Deletions cut 6 bases from V and 2 bases from J, with 9 bases between. The CDR3 reads CASRLAATDTQYF. In DNA, the CDR3 is TGTGCCAGCAGGTTGGCAGCCACAGATACGCAGTATTTT.

The CDR3 protein is CASSQTLSGAGYTF. Written as DNA, the CDR3 is TGTGCCAGCAGCCAAACATTATCAGGCGCAGGCTACACCTTC. The rearrangement links TRBV14 to TRBJ1-2; D is unclear. Per the germline V gene, CDR1 is SGHDN and CDR2 is FVKESK. V lost 2 bases, J lost 8 bases, and 15 bases lay in between. The CDR3 is 14 amino acids.

V usage is TRBV19 and J usage is TRBJ1-3; TRBD1 is a possible D gene (5 bases). This CDR3 is 15 amino acids long. The germline V and J ends were trimmed by 6 bases and 2 bases, with 14 bases remaining between them. Germline values: CDR1 LNHDA, CDR2 SQIVND (reference sequence). This CDR3 is CASRMAGFPGNTIYF. The CDR3, as DNA: TGTGCCAGTAGGATGGCAGGGTTCCCTGGAAACACCATATATTTT.

The table lists this clone with a count of one. Other DNA variants within this sample encode the same CDR3. J is TRBJ1-2 and V is TRBV18; no clear D gene. V dropped 3 bases and J dropped 6 bases, with 8 bases sitting between them. This CDR3 region has 12 residues. The germline CDR1 and CDR2 sequences are KGHSH and LQKENI. In DNA form, the CDR3 reads TGTGCCAGCTCACCGCGTCGGGATGGCTACACCTTC. It yields the protein CASSPRRDGYTF.

The genes are TRBV15 and TRBJ1-5; the D is unclear. This CDR3 comprises 15 residues. CDR1 and CDR2 (germline): LNHNV, YYDKDF (reference sequence). V was clipped by 0 bases and J by 2 bases, with 8 bases between them. The CDR3 region is CATSRDKVGNQPQHF. The CDR3 DNA reads TGTGCCACCAGCAGAGATAAGGTGGGCAATCAGCCCCAGCATTTT. The variable domain in full, with the rest retrieved from reference TRBV15 and TRBJ1-5, is DAMVIQNPRYQVTQFGKPVTLSCSQTLNHNVMYWYQQKSSQAPKLLFHYYDKDFNNEADTPDNFQSRRPNTSFCFLDIRSPGLGDTAMYLCATSRDKVGNQPQHFGDGTRLSIL.

This clone came up a few times. The J gene is TRBJ2-3, the V gene TRBV9; unclear D gene. The V gene's germline CDR1 is SGDLS and CDR2 YYNGEE. CDR3 size: 13 residues. Trimming removed 6 bases at V and 2 bases at J, with 10 bases between. The CDR3 sequence is CASTLSPTDTQYF. Here the CDR3 DNA reads TGTGCCAGCACCCTCAGTCCCACAGATACGCAGTATTTT.

V is TRBV19 and J is TRBJ2-3; tentatively, D is TRBD1 (6 bases). V lost 10 bases and J 0 bases, leaving 23 bases between the germline ends. CDR1 LNHDA and CDR2 SQIVND come from the germline V gene (reference sequence). The CDR3 totals 17 residues. CDR3 in DNA: TGTGCCACCCCCCCGCCGGACAGCGGCCCTAGCACAGATACGCAGTATTTT. Amino acids: CATPPPDSGPSTDTQYF.

The CDR3 is CASSQGGPSYEQYV. The CDR3 DNA follows: TGCGCCAGCAGCCAAGGCGGGCCTTCCTACGAGCAGTACGTC. The chain links TRBV4-1 to TRBJ2-7, with D maybe TRBD2 (5 bases). This CDR3 is built from 14 residues. V was clipped by 1 base and J by 1 base, with 8 bases between them. CDR1 and CDR2 from the germline V gene are MGHRA and YSYEKL.

In its sample, this clone was seen once. The genes are TRBV5-1 and TRBJ1-5; no firm D call. The CDR3 length is 15 residues. Germline CDR1 reads SGHRS; CDR2 reads YFSETQ. V shed 0 bases and J shed 5 bases, with 12 bases lying between them. The DNA for the CDR3 is TGCGCCAGCAGCTTGGGCCCAGCTCGGGATCAGCCCCAGCATTTT. Amino acids: CASSLGPARDQPQHF.